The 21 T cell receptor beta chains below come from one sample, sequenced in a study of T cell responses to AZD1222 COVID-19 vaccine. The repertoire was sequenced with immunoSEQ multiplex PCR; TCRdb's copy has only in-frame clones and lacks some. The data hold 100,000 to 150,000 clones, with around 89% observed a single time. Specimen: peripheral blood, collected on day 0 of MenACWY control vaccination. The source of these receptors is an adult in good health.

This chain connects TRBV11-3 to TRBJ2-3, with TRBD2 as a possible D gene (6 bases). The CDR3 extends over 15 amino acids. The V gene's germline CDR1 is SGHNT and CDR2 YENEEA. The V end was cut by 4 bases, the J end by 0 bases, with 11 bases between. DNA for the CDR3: TGTGCCAGCAGCTCGTGGAGGGAAAGCACAGATACGCAGTATTTT. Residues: CASSSWRESTDTQYF.

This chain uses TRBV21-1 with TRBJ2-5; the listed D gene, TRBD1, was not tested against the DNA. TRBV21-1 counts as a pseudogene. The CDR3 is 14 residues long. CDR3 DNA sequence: TGTGCCAGCAGCAAAGGGGCTTCCCAAGAGACCCAGTACTTC. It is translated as CASSKGASQETQYF.

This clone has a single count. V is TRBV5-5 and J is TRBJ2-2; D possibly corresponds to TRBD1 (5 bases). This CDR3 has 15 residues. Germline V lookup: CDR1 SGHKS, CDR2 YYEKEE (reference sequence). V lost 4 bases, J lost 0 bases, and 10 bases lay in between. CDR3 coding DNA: TGTGCCAGCAGCACGAGACAGTCGAACACCGGGGAGCTGTTTTTT. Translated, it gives CASSTRQSNTGELFF.

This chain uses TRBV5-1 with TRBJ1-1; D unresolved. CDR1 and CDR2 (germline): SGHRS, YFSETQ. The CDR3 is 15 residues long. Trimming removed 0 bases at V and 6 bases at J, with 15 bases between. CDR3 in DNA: TGCGCCAGCAGCTTGGGAGACACTAGCTTCTCTGAAGCTTTCTTT. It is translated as CASSLGDTSFSEAFF. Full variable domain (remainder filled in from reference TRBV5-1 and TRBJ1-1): KAGVTQTPRYLIKTRGQQVTLSCSPISGHRSVSWYQQTPGQGLQFLFEYFSETQRNKGNFPGRFSGRQFSNSRSEMNVSTLELGDSALYLCASSLGDTSFSEAFFGQGTRLTVV.

The CDR3 region has the DNA TGTGCCAGCAGGCCCCCGGGAGGGAACGGCGAGCAGTACTTC. The encoded protein is CASRPPGGNGEQYF. The V call is TRBV11-3, the J call TRBJ2-7, with TRBD2 identical over 8 bases. The length of the CDR3 is 14 residues. J was trimmed by 6 bases and V by 6 bases; bases with no gene match: 10. CDR1 and CDR2 (germline): SGHNT, YENEEA.

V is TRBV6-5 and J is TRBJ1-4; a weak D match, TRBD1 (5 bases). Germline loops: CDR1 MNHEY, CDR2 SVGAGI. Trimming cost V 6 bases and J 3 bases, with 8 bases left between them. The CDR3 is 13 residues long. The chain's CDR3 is CASRGEANEKLFF. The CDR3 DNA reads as TGTGCCAGCAGAGGGGAGGCTAATGAAAAACTGTTTTTT.

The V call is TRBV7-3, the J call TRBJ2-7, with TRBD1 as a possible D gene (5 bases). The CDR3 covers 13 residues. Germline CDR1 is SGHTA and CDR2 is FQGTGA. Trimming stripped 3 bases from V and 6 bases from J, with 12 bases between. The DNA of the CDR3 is TGTGCCAGCAGCTTCCAGGGTCCTTCCGAGCAGTACTTC. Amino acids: CASSFQGPSEQYF.

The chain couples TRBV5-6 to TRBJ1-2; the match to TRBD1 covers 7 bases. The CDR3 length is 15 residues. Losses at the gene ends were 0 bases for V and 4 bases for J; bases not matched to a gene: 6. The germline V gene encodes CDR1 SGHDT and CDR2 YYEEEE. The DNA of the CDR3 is TGTGCCAGCAGCTTGGGGCCGACAGGGAGCTATGGCTACACCTTC. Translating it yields CASSLGPTGSYGYTF.

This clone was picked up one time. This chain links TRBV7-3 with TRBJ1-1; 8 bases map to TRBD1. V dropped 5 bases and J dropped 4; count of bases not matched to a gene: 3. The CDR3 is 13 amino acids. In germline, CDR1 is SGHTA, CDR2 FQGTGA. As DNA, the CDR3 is TGTGCCAGCAGCCAGGGACAGGCCACTGAAGCTTTCTTT. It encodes CASSQGQATEAFF.

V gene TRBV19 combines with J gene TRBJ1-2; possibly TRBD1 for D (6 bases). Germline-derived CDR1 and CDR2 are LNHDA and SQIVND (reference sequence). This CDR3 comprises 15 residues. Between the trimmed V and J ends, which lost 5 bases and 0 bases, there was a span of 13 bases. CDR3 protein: CASSDHREANYGYTF. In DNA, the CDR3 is TGTGCCAGTAGTGACCACAGGGAGGCTAACTATGGCTACACCTTC.

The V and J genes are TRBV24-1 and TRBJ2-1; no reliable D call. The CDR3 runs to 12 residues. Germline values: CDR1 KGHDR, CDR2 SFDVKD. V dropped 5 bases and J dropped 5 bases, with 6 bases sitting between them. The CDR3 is CATSVGNNEQFF. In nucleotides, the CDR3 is TGTGCCACCAGTGTTGGGAACAATGAGCAGTTCTTC.

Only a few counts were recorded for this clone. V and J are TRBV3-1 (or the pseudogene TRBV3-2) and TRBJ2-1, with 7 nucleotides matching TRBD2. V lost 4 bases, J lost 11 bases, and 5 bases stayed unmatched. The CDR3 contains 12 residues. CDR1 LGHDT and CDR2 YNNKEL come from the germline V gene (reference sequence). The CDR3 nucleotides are TGTGCCAGCAGCCGGGGGGAGGGGAAGCAGTTCTTC. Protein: CASSRGEGKQFF.

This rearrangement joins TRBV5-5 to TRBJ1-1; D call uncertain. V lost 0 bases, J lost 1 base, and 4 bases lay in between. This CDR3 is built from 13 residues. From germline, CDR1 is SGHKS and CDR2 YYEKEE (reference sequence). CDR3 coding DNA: TGTGCCAGCAGCTTGGGGCCGAACACTGAAGCTTTCTTT. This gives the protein CASSLGPNTEAFF.

CDR3 sequence (DNA): TGTGCCAGCAGCTTGGTTCCCGGGACAGGGCGAGAGACCCAGTACTTC. Its translation is CASSLVPGTGRETQYF. The chain uses TRBV5-4 and TRBJ2-5, with 9 bases matching TRBD1. Germline V gene sequence: CDR1 SGHNT, CDR2 YYREEE (reference sequence). V was pared by 0 bases and J by 4 bases, with 7 bases of the junction left unmatched. CDR3 length: 16 amino acids. Combining the CDR3 with reference TRBV5-4 and TRBJ2-5 gives the whole variable domain ETGVTQSPTHLIKTRGQQVTLRCSSQSGHNTVSWYQQALGQGPQFIFQYYREEENGRGNFPPRFSGLQFPNYSSELNVNALELDDSALYLCASSLVPGTGRETQYFGPGTRLLVL.

CDR3: CASSEASTGSGPNEQFF. CDR3 coding DNA: TGTGCCAGCAGTGAAGCTTCTACAGGGAGCGGTCCCAATGAGCAGTTCTTC. This chain uses TRBV2 with TRBJ2-1, with D perhaps TRBD1 (6 bases). This CDR3 comprises 17 residues. CDR1 is SNHLY, CDR2 FYNNEI, per germline. Between the trimmed V and J ends, which lost 0 bases and 6 bases, there was a span of 18 bases.

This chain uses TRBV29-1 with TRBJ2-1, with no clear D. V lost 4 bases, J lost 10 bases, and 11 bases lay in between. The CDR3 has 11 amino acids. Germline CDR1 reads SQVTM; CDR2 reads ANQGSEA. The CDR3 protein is CSVGRALEQFF. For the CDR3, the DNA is TGCAGCGTTGGGCGCGCGCTGGAGCAGTTCTTC.

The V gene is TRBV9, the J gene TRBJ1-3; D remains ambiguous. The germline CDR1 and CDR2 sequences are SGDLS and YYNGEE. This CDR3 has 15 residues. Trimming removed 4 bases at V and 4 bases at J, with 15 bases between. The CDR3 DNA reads TGTGCCAGCAGCCCCCTAGGTACGAGGGGAAACACCATATATTTT. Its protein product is CASSPLGTRGNTIYF.

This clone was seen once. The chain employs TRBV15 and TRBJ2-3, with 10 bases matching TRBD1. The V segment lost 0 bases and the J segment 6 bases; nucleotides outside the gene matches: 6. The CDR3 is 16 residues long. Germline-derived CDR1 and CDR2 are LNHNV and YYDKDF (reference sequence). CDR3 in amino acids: CATSRDRQGATDTQYF. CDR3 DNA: TGTGCCACCAGCAGAGATCGACAGGGGGCTACCGATACGCAGTATTTT.

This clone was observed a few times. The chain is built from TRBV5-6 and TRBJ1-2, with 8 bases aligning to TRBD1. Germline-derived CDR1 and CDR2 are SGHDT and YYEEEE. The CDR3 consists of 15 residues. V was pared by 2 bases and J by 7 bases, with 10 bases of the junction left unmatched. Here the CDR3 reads CASSLFGRGRGGYTF. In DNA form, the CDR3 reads TGTGCCAGCAGCTTATTCGGCAGGGGGCGCGGTGGCTACACCTTC.

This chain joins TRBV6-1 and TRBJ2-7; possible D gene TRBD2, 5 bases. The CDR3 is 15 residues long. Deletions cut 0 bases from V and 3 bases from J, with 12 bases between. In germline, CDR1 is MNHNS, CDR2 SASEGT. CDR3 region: CASSEAFGDLYEQYF. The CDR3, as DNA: TGTGCCAGCAGTGAAGCGTTCGGGGATCTCTACGAGCAGTACTTC.

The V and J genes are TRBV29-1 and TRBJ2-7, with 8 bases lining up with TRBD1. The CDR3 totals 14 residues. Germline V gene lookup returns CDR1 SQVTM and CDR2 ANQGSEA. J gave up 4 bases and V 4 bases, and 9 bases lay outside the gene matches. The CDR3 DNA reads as TGCAGCGTTGGGAGCCGACAGGGGAGTTACGAGCAGTACTTC. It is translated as CSVGSRQGSYEQYF.